This T cell receptor beta chain was obtained from a study of Graves' ophthalmopathy and Graves' hyperthyroidism. In the study overall: Stable hyperthyroidism meant no ophthalmopathy within 18 months of follow-up. Findings and caveats of the study: The model's prediction of ophthalmopathy progression had 65% to 71% sensitivity and roughly 72% specificity.

Turning to this clonotype: Its antigen is not known.

Amplified TCR beta CDR3 regions were obtained using RNA transcripts as template. First-round RT-PCR used HTBI primers; second-round multiplex PCR followed. TCRdb reprocessed the multiplex PCR reads with MiXCR, giving one entry per CDR3 protein. The sample lists around 1.1 million distinct CDR3 sequences; 36% were seen once. Hyperthyroidism patients were newly diagnosed, ill under 2 months, and aged 18 to 65 years. Exclusion covered patients with other autoimmune diseases or uncontrolled infections (as well as pregnancy or lactation). This clonotype was sampled from an adult man with Graves' hyperthyroidism. The material sequenced was peripheral blood or thyroid tissue (not recorded which).

The CDR3 region is CAISHNRGGETQYF. CDR3 sequence (DNA): TGTGCCATCAGCCATAACAGGGGAGGGGAGACCCAGTACTTC. The chain is built from TRBV10-3 and TRBJ2-5; D tentatively fits TRBD1 or TRBD2 (7 bases each). The V end lost 6 bases, the J end lost 5 bases, and 16 bases lay between the germline ends. The CDR3 runs 14 residues. Germline V gene data show CDR1 as ENHRY and CDR2 as SYGVKD.